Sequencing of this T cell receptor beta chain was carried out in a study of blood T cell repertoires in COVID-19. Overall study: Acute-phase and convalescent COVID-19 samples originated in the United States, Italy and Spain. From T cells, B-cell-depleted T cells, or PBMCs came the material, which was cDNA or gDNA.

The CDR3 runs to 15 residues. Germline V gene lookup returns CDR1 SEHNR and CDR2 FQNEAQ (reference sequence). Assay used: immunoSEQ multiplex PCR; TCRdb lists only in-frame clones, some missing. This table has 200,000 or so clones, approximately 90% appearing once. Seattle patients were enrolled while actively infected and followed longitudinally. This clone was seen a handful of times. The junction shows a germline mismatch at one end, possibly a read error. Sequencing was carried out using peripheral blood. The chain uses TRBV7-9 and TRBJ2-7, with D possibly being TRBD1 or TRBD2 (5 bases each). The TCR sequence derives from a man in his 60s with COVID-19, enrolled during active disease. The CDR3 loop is CASSLEGLETSEQYF. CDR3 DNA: TGTGCCAGCAGTTTAGAGGGGCTCGAGACTTCCGAGCAGTACTTC. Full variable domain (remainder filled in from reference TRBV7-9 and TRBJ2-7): DTGVSQNPRHKITKRGQNVTFRCDPISEHNRLYWYRQTLGQGPEFLTYFQNEAQLEKSRLLSDRFSAERPKGSFSTLEIQRTEQGDSAMYLCASSLEGLETSEQYFGPGTRLTVT.